Following are 7 T cell receptor beta chains from one sample sequenced in a study of glioma-infiltrating T cells. Using RNA template, CDR3s of TCR alpha and beta were amplified with iRepertoire arm-PCR. TCRdb re-called the multiplex PCR reads with MiXCR, one entry per CDR3 protein. The sample includes roughly 120,000 distinct CDR3 sequences, roughly 25% seen only once; the top ten take approximately 14%. Sequenced input: glioma tissue, nonneoplastic brain tissue, or PBMCs (not recorded which). These receptors were collected from a human donor with low-grade glioma or glioblastoma, undergoing nonglioma brain surgery, or in good health (not recorded which).

This clonotype was recorded at least ten times. This chain uses TRBV2 with TRBJ2-3; D is perhaps TRBD2 (5 bases). In germline, CDR1 is SNHLY, CDR2 FYNNEI. V was trimmed by 4 bases and J by 2 bases, leaving 16 bases between them. The CDR3 contains 16 residues. CDR3 amino acids: CASSALSEVPTDTQYF. In DNA, the CDR3 is TGTGCCAGCAGTGCCCTTAGCGAGGTTCCCACAGATACGCAGTATTTT.

This clonotype was observed at least ten times. V is TRBV7-9 and J is TRBJ1-1; 7 bases agree with TRBD1. The CDR3 is 15 residues long. Unmatched junction bases numbered 8, after V lost 4 bases and J lost 3 bases. Looked up from germline, CDR1 is SEHNR and CDR2 is FQNEAQ (reference sequence). CDR3 nucleotide sequence: TGTGCCAGCAGCTCCTCGACAGGGATGGACACTGAAGCTTTCTTT. Translated: CASSSSTGMDTEAFF.

This clonotype was counted between two and nine times. This chain uses TRBV5-4 with TRBJ2-1; 9 bases are a match to TRBD2. The V gene end was trimmed by 5 bases and the J gene end by 12 bases; junction bases not matched to a gene: 9. Germline V gene lookup returns CDR1 SGHNT and CDR2 YYREEE (reference sequence). The length of the CDR3 is 13 residues. In DNA, the CDR3 is TGTGCCAGCAGTTCTGCCCTGCGGGGGGGGCAGTTCTTC. This sequence encodes CASSSALRGGQFF.

This clonotype was seen a handful of times. The chain joins TRBV5-1 to TRBJ2-5, with 8 nucleotides matching TRBD2. Germline CDR1 SGHRS, CDR2 YFSETQ. The CDR3 is 15 amino acids. The V gene end was trimmed by 1 base and the J gene end by 2 bases; junction bases not matched to a gene: 4. The CDR3, as DNA: TGCGCCAGCAGCTTGTTAGCGGGAAGACAAGAGACCCAGTACTTC. This gives the protein CASSLLAGRQETQYF.

This clonotype was observed at least ten times. V usage is TRBV7-9 and J usage is TRBJ2-3; D could derive from TRBD1 or TRBD2 (5 bases each). Trimming took off 5 bases at V and 2 bases at J, with 14 bases between the two ends. CDR3 length: 15 residues. CDR1 SEHNR and CDR2 FQNEAQ come from the germline V gene (reference sequence). The CDR3 sequence: CASSPPGTPTDTQYF. CDR3 in DNA: TGTGCCAGCAGCCCTCCCGGGACGCCCACAGATACGCAGTATTTT.

At least ten counts were recorded for this clonotype. The chain combines TRBV25-1 with TRBJ1-2; D not certain. V lost 5 bases, J lost 2 bases, and 9 bases lay in between. This CDR3 has 13 residues. CDR1 is MGHDK, CDR2 SYGVNS, per germline. The CDR3 reads CASSPTGNYGYTF. The CDR3 DNA is TGTGCCAGCAGTCCTACTGGGAACTATGGCTACACCTTC.

The chain links TRBV29-1 to TRBJ2-7; 7 bases align to TRBD1. Germline values: CDR1 SQVTM, CDR2 ANQGSEA. The V segment lost 6 bases and the J segment 0 bases; nucleotides outside the gene matches: 14. The CDR3 loop spans 16 amino acids. CDR3 DNA: TGCAGCGTCGTCCCCTTTACAGGGGAAAGCTCCTACGAGCAGTACTTC. This codes for CSVVPFTGESSYEQYF.